A single TCR beta chain is shown here with its context. Profiling relied on immunoSEQ multiplex PCR, and the TCRdb table lists in-frame clones only, not all of them. Among about 210,000 clones listed, around nine tenths were seen once. The sample belongs to a study of blood T cell repertoires in COVID-19. Turning to the study itself: Sites in the United States, Italy and Spain provided acute and convalescent COVID-19 samples. T cells, B-cell-depleted T cells, or PBMCs provided the cDNA or gDNA that served as material.

Sequences were obtained from peripheral blood. This sequence originates from a man aged 35-49 years with acute or convalescent COVID-19.

The CDR3 DNA sequence: TGTGCCAGCAGTTCCGGACAGGGGCACGACGAGCAGTACTTC. Translating gives CASSSGQGHDEQYF. V is TRBV28 and J is TRBJ2-7, with 9 bases identical to TRBD1. This CDR3 has 14 residues. After removal of 4 bases from V and 5 bases from J, the junction contained 6 bases not matched to a gene. Per germline, CDR1 MDHEN and CDR2 SYDVKM.